This T cell receptor (beta chain) was obtained from a study of cytomegalovirus exposure and HLA in healthy donors. Whole-study results and caveats: TCR beta V segments were, for the most part, productive about 87% or about 30% of the time in an earlier analysis. Per a later analysis, HLA-associated TCR beta chains showed more clonal expansion than other, equally common TCR beta chains.

In the case of this clone: Its antigen is unknown.

CDR1 is LNHDA, CDR2 SQIVND, per germline (reference sequence). The CDR3 length is 13 residues. Trimming left V 1 base short and J 8 bases short, with 11 bases between. With 60 Vbeta and 13 Jbeta primers, the PCR was carried out. Only in-frame clones appear in the TCRdb table, and some are missing; sequencing was by immunoSEQ multiplex PCR. The repertoire holds around 110,000 clones, with about 81% as singletons. Sequencing was done on a sample of PBMCs. This chain joins TRBV19 and TRBJ1-1; D is perhaps TRBD1 (5 bases). The receptor's source is a man aged 30 to 45 in good health and CMV-seropositive. The CDR3 region is CASSIGARGEAFF. The DNA for the CDR3 is TGTGCCAGTAGTATAGGGGCACGGGGGGAAGCTTTCTTT.